Here is one T cell receptor (beta chain) with its context. Enrollees, roughly 18 to 90 years old, lived in 24 US areas. Participants had their cohort set by participant-reported clinical history. The CDR3 runs to 13 residues. The V gene lost 3 bases and the J gene lost 7 bases, with 10 bases spanning the gap. The data belong to a study of blood T cell repertoires in COVID-19. In the study overall: PBMCs, B-cell-depleted T cells, or T cells provided the cDNA or gDNA that made up the material.

How the authors handled the data: Reference gene primers were amplified, and this amplification served to estimate nucleated cell counts. Sequencing was performed with immunoSEQ multiplex PCR; in TCRdb, only in-frame clones are kept and a portion is missing. That table supplies the V and J calls and clone size; D and trimming were determined from the DNA. The table has hundreds of thousands of clones, roughly nine tenths seen once. Source material: PBMCs or T cells enriched from blood (not recorded which). The TCR originated in a woman younger than 35 who had recovered from COVID-19. The chain is built from TRBV12-3 or TRBV12-4 and TRBJ2-1, with TRBD1 as a possible D gene (5 bases). CDR3 protein: CASSLNRWNEQFF. CDR3 in DNA: TGTGCCAGCAGTTTGAACAGGTGGAATGAGCAGTTCTTC.